These 4 T cell receptor beta chains were all obtained from the same sample, sequenced in a study of regulatory T cells in long-lasting Graves disease. Time point: persistent/refractory GD, antithyroid drugs over 5 years with positive TRAb. The TCR library used RNA extracted from PBMCs. In building TCR beta libraries, iRepertoire HTBI primers were used together with Arm-PCR of CDR3 regions. TCRdb itself ran the multiplex PCR reads through MiXCR, one entry per CDR3 protein. In the table there are around 460,000 distinct CDR3 sequences, about 22% of which are singletons. The sequencing here drew on peripheral blood mononuclear cells (PBMCs), taken when the disease was refractory, from a patient treated with antithyroid drugs. The origin of the receptors is a female donor with Graves disease.

The genes are TRBV7-9 and TRBJ2-7, with D possibly being TRBD2 (5 bases). The CDR3 is 14 amino acids. Per the germline V gene, CDR1 is SEHNR and CDR2 is FQNEAQ (reference sequence). V shed 3 bases and J shed 8 bases, with 17 bases lying between them. The CDR3 spells CASSFPPVGSKQYF. The CDR3 coding sequence is TGTGCCAGCAGCTTCCCTCCTGTGGGGAGCAAGCAGTACTTC.

This clonotype was counted a few times. This chain uses TRBV15 with TRBJ1-4; no reliable D call. V dropped 5 bases and J dropped 0 bases, with 13 bases sitting between them. The germline CDR1 and CDR2 sequences are LNHNV and YYDKDF (reference sequence). The CDR3 covers 16 residues. The CDR3 DNA follows: TGTGCCACCAGCGGAAACAGATACCCAACTAATGAAAAACTGTTTTTT. This gives the protein CATSGNRYPTNEKLFF.

This clonotype was found a few times. The junction departs from germline at one end; a sequencing error may be responsible. This rearrangement joins TRBV6-5 to TRBJ2-3; D remains ambiguous. Germline CDR1 is MNHEY and CDR2 is SVGAGI. CDR3 length: 14 residues. DNA for the CDR3: TGTGCCAGCAGTTACGAAGGTAGCAGAGATACGCAGTATTTT. It translates to CASSYEGSRDTQYF.

At least ten counts were recorded for this clonotype. The rearrangement uses TRBV7-2 and TRBJ2-7; D possibly uses TRBD1 or TRBD2 (5 bases each). The CDR3 runs to 16 residues. Trimming shortened V by 5 bases and J by 5 bases, and 22 bases separated the two germline ends. Germline V lookup: CDR1 SGHTA, CDR2 FQGNSA. CDR3 residues: CASSPQSQLGVDEQYF. CDR3 coding DNA: TGTGCCAGCAGCCCTCAAAGCCAACTGGGGGTCGACGAGCAGTACTTC.